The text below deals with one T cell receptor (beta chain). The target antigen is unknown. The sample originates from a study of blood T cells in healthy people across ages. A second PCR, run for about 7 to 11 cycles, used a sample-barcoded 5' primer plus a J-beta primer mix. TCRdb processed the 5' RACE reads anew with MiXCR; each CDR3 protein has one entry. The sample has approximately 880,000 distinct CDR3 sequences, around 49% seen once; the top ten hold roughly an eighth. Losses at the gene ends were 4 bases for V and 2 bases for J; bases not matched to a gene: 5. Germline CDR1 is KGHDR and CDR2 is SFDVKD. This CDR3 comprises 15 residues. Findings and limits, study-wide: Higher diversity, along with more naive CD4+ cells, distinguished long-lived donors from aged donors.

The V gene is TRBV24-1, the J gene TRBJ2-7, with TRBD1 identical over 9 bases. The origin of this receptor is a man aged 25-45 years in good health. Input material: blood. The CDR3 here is CATSEGQGGTYEQYF. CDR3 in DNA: TGTGCCACCAGTGAGGGACAGGGAGGAACCTACGAGCAGTACTTC.